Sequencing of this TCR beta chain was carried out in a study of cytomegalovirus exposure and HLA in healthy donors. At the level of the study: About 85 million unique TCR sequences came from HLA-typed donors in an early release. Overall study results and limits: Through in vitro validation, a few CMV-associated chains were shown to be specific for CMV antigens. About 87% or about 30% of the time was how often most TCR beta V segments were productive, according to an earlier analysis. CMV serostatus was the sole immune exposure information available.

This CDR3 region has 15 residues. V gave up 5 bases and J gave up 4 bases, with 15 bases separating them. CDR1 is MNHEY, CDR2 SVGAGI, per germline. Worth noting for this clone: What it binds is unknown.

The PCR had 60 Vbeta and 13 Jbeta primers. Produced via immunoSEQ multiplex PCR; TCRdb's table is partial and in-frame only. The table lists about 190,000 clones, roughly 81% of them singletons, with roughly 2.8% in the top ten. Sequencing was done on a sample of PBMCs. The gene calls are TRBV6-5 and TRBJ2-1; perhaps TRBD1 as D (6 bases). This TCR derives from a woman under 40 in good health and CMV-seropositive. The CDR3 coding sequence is TGTGCCAGCAGTCAACAGGGCCCCTCTTACAATGAGCAGTTCTTC. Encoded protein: CASSQQGPSYNEQFF.